This entry lists 12 T cell receptor beta chains sequenced from one sample in a study of blood T cell repertoires in COVID-19. Here immunoSEQ multiplex PCR was the method, and the copy in TCRdb shows in-frame clones only, minus some. The table includes roughly 240,000 clones, roughly four fifths detected once. Sequencing was carried out using PBMCs or T cells enriched from blood (not recorded which). These receptors were taken from a woman in her forties who had been exposed to COVID-19.

With regard to this clone: Different DNA sequences within this sample yield the same CDR3. This rearrangement joins TRBV4-3 to TRBJ2-2; 15 bases are a match to TRBD2. V lost 6 bases, J lost 0 bases, and 2 bases stayed unmatched. This CDR3 region has 17 residues. Germline V gene data show CDR1 as LGHNA and CDR2 as YSLEER. CDR3 amino acids: CASSRTSGGANTGELFF. In nucleotides, the CDR3 is TGCGCCAGCAGTCGGACTAGCGGGGGGGCGAACACCGGGGAGCTGTTTTTT.

This clone has only one observation. V gene TRBV18 combines with J gene TRBJ2-7; the D gene is possibly TRBD1 (6 bases). CDR1 is KGHSH, CDR2 LQKENI, per germline. Between the trimmed V and J ends, which lost 2 bases and 0 bases, there was a span of 8 bases. The CDR3 extends over 14 amino acids. The CDR3 spells CASSPLGASYEQYF. The DNA for the CDR3 is TGTGCCAGCTCACCATTGGGGGCCTCCTACGAGCAGTACTTC.

This chain uses TRBV5-8 with TRBJ1-5; D is uncertain. This CDR3 has 13 amino acids. V was shortened by 4 bases and J by 1 base, with 6 bases between the two germline ends. Germline-derived CDR1 and CDR2 are SGHTS and YDEGEE. The chain's CDR3 is CASSLESNQPQHF. The CDR3 DNA sequence: TGTGCCAGCAGCCTAGAGAGCAATCAGCCCCAGCATTTT.

The V and J genes are TRBV18 and TRBJ2-1; D possibly corresponds to TRBD2 (6 bases). Trimming stripped 6 bases from V and 10 bases from J, with 16 bases between. The CDR3 is made up of 13 amino acids. Germline V gene lookup returns CDR1 KGHSH and CDR2 LQKENI. The DNA for the CDR3 is TGTGCCAGCTCCCAGGGACTTCTCCAGGAGCAGTTCTTC. Translated, it gives CASSQGLLQEQFF. Combining the CDR3 with reference TRBV18 and TRBJ2-1 gives the whole variable domain NAGVMQNPRHLVRRRGQEARLRCSPMKGHSHVYWYRQLPEEGLKFMVYLQKENIIDESGMPKERFSAEFPKEGPSILRIQQVVRGDSAAYFCASSQGLLQEQFFGPGTRLTVL.

This clone was counted a few times. The V gene is TRBV29-1, the J gene TRBJ2-5; D is unclear. The V end lost 5 bases, the J end lost 4 bases, and 8 bases lay between the germline ends. The CDR3 covers 11 residues. Germline CDR1 and CDR2: SQVTM and ANQGSEA. DNA for the CDR3: TGCAGCGTTTCGGAGAGAGAGACCCAGTACTTC. Translated, it gives CSVSERETQYF.

The rearrangement uses TRBV6-2 or TRBV6-3 and TRBJ1-5; D gene unclear. The CDR3 runs 16 residues. In germline, CDR1 is MNHEY, CDR2 SVGEGT. V lost 0 bases and J lost 2, with 11 bases in between. CDR3 coding DNA: TGTGCCAGCAGTTACTCGAAGGGAGCCGGCAATCAGCCCCAGCATTTT. Its translation: CASSYSKGAGNQPQHF.

This clone was found a few times. The chain carries TRBV24-1 and TRBJ2-1; 7 bases map to TRBD1. With 8 bases clipped from V and 7 bases from J, the junction kept 13 bases outside the gene matches. From germline, CDR1 is KGHDR and CDR2 SFDVKD. The CDR3 covers 15 residues. CDR3 amino acids: CATTAGGITANEQFF. The CDR3 DNA sequence: TGTGCCACCACGGCAGGGGGTATCACGGCGAATGAGCAGTTCTTC.

The chain is built from TRBV28 and TRBJ1-1; TRBD1 matches 7 bases. The CDR3 is 13 residues long. In germline, CDR1 is MDHEN, CDR2 SYDVKM. V shed 6 bases and J 4 bases; nucleotides not matched to a gene: 5. The CDR3 bases are TGTGCCAGCAGGGCGACAGGGAGCACTGAAGCTTTCTTT. Its translation: CASRATGSTEAFF.

In this sample, this clone turned up once. The chain couples TRBV28 to TRBJ2-2, with D perhaps TRBD1 (5 bases). V dropped 2 bases and J dropped 7 bases, with 11 bases sitting between them. CDR1 and CDR2 from the germline V gene are MDHEN and SYDVKM. CDR3 length: 14 residues. The CDR3 region is CASSLPRVDGELFF. CDR3 coding DNA: TGTGCCAGCAGTTTACCCAGGGTGGACGGGGAGCTGTTTTTT.

This clone showed up just once. This chain joins TRBV4-2 and TRBJ1-1; D possibly corresponds to TRBD1 (6 bases). This CDR3 is built from 15 residues. CDR1 and CDR2 (germline): LGHNA, YNFKEQ. V lost 2 bases and J lost 4, with 14 bases in between. CDR3 sequence (DNA): TGTGCCAGCAGCCAAACCTCGTCAGGGGTCACTGAAGCTTTCTTT. Encoded protein: CASSQTSSGVTEAFF.

In nucleotides, the CDR3 is TGTGCCAGCAGCGCTCTACAAGAGGGAGAGACCCAGTACTTC. This translates into CASSALQEGETQYF. The chain carries TRBV11-2 and TRBJ2-5, with D possibly TRBD2 on 5 matching bases. The CDR3 spans 14 residues. CDR1 is SGHAT and CDR2 is FQNNGV in the germline V gene. V was shortened by 5 bases and J by 4 bases, with 14 bases between the two germline ends.

The genes are TRBV25-1 and TRBJ1-5; TRBD1 might be the D (6 bases). The germline gives CDR1 MGHDK, CDR2 SYGVNS. With 1 base removed from V and 3 bases from J, the gap between germline ends came to 10 bases. CDR3 length: 15 amino acids. CDR3 residues: CASSEWRTVNQPQHF. As DNA, the CDR3 is TGTGCCAGCAGTGAATGGCGGACAGTCAATCAGCCCCAGCATTTT.